This T cell receptor beta chain was sequenced for a study of T-cell reconstitution after alpha-beta-depleted transplantation in children. The TCRbeta library incorporated unique molecular identifiers. TCRdb ran MiXCR on the PCR reads and lists one entry per CDR3 protein. This table holds about 610,000 distinct CDR3 sequences, roughly a tenth found once. The CDR3 runs 13 residues. CDR1 and CDR2 (germline): GTSNPN, SVGIG (reference sequence). V lost 3 bases, J lost 9 bases, and 4 bases stayed unmatched. This chain joins TRBV30 and TRBJ2-1, with 11 bases fitting TRBD2. The receptor was isolated from a human donor who donated a stem cell graft to a child with acute myeloid leukemia. Sequences were derived from PBMCs from the stem cell graft donor, sampled from the stem cell graft. The CDR3 sequence is CAWRLAGVGEQFF. The CDR3 region has the DNA TGTGCCTGGAGACTAGCGGGAGTGGGTGAGCAGTTCTTC.